The TCR beta chain described here comes from a study of relationships among human T cell subsets (TCRdb year 2010). With regard to the full study: Sequencing was performed on eight distinct blood T cell populations: pan T, CD8 cytotoxic, regulatory, Th1, Th2, naive plus transitional, activated and memory cells. Study-wide findings and limitations: Over 60% of CD8+ cytotoxic sequences belonged to clones with over 100 reads, whereas regulatory and Th2 subsets showed few such clones. A CD4+CD8+ double-positive population could not be excluded by the bead-based sorting. Substantial sharing of CDR3s among Th1, Th2 and regulatory T cells was interpreted as suggestive of stochastic cell fate choices. No statistically significant differences in V, D and J usage, CDR3 length or N-nucleotide additions were observed among the seven subsets.

The library was built by means of multiplex PCR. The instrument given in TCRdb is 454 GS FLX. TCR alpha and beta CDR3 regions were amplified from mRNA by semiquantitative ARM-PCR. In ARM-PCR, tagged nested gene-specific primers were applied first, and communal superprimers then carried out the exponential amplification. Exonuclease was used to remove the nested primers before the first-round PCR products went through the second amplification round. The amplicons were sequenced on the 454 platform, a system that can rapidly sequence millions of DNA fragments without cloning bias. A read was counted as effective if the read could be mapped to both V and J germline segments. On the authors' methods: IRmap, which uses pyromap, a Smith-Waterman modification adapted to 454 sequencing errors, was used to assign reads to germline V, D and J segments. D-beta assignments were filtered with cutoffs set at the 99th percentile of alignment scores obtained from simulated random sequences. The CDR3 was taken to be the amino acids lying between the conserved V-segment Y[YFLI]C motif and the J-segment [FW]GXGT motif. A compound Poisson process model, previously applied to large-scale EST data, was used to estimate repertoire diversity. A cross-contamination detection procedure was applied to argue against sample contamination as the source of shared CDR3s. TCRdb cleaned the public reads at Q25 with fastp, built clones with MiXCR and kept in-frame beta chains. Rows are combined by CDR3 protein, so each entry shows the most common genes and DNA. TCRdb, not the authors, supplied the V and J calls. This sample comprises some 13,000 distinct CDR3 sequences, around 69% of them detected only once. The leading ten clones occupy approximately 30% of the sample.

The CDR3, from cysteine to phenylalanine, totals 13 residues. Left in the record is the CDR3 DNA by itself, 39 bases read in frame from the first base. The trim is 3 bases for V and 7 bases for J, with a gap of 15 bases between the germline ends. Reading the germline V gene gives CDR1 SQVTM and CDR2 ANQGSEA. In the case of this clonotype: Its antigen remains unidentified. Nothing much larger sits one base from this clone, and base qualities are not available.

The CD4+CD25-CD294- flow-through remaining after CD25, CD56 and CD294 bead selections was collected as Th1 cells. To isolate the T cell subsets, Miltenyi superparamagnetic beads coated with subset-specific monoclonal antibodies were used. Peripheral blood was used as the source from which all T cell populations were isolated. Ficoll separation was used to obtain mononuclear cells from whole blood, after which anti-CD14 microbeads were used to deplete monocytes. The isolated cell populations were resuspended in RNAprotect reagent immediately. The V and J genes are TRBV29-1 and TRBJ2-5; the D gene is perhaps TRBD2, from 6 matching bases. This receptor was taken from a man between 40 and 49 years old in good health. Material: CD4+ Th1 cells sorted from blood. What this sample's cell subset or site label stands for: CD4+CD25-CD294- T helper 1 cells. The base sequence is TGCAGCGTTGAGGACTTTATGGGAGGGACCCAGTACTTC. This codes for CSVEDFMGGTQYF. Supplemented by the reference TRBV29-1 and TRBJ2-5 proteins around the CDR3, the complete variable domain is SAVISQKPSRDICQRGTSLTIQCQVDSQVTMMFWYRQQPGQSLTLIATANQGSEATYESGFVIDKFPISRPNLTFSTLTVSNMSPEDSSIYLCSVEDFMGGTQYFGPGTRLLVL.